Described below is a single TCR beta chain sequence and its context. Generated by immunoSEQ multiplex PCR, the TCRdb table keeps only in-frame clones and is missing some. The sample consists of roughly 2.6 million clones, roughly nine tenths of them appearing once. The sample is drawn from a study of shared clonotypes between healthy human individuals. V lost 0 bases, J lost 5 bases, and 7 bases lay in between. CDR1 is KGHSY, CDR2 FQNENV, per germline. This CDR3 has 13 amino acids. This TCR derives from a man between 18 and 29 years old in good health. Sequencing used naive CD4+ T cells sorted from blood. Noted subset: CD45RA+ positively selected. The gene calls are TRBV16 and TRBJ1-1; a possible D gene is TRBD1 (5 bases). The CDR3 spells CASSQSRGTEAFF. The CDR3 bases are TGTGCCAGCAGCCAATCTAGGGGAACTGAAGCTTTCTTT.